Here is one T cell receptor beta chain with its context. Its antigen is not known. Only in-frame clones appear in the TCRdb table, and some are missing; sequencing was by immunoSEQ multiplex PCR. The repertoire holds 35,000 to 50,000 clones, with roughly 95% as singletons. This entry comes from a study of graft-versus-host responses after intestinal transplantation. Study observations and caveats: There was an association between peak levels of circulating GvH clones and early post-transplant HvG declines.

From germline, CDR1 is MDHEN and CDR2 SYDVKM. The V segment lost 8 bases and the J segment 0 bases; nucleotides outside the gene matches: 2. The CDR3 runs 14 residues. This clonotype originated in a human patient who received an intestinal transplant, so some T cells may come from the graft donor. This sequence joins TRBV28 and TRBJ1-1; 11 positions match TRBD1. The material was PBMCs, obtained about 350 days after intestinal transplant. CDR3 coding DNA: TGTGCCAGCGGGACAGGGGGTATGAACACTGAAGCTTTCTTT. It is translated as CASGTGGMNTEAFF.